The 28 T cell receptor beta chains below were found in one sample sequenced in a study of blood T cells in healthy people across ages. Through a sample-barcoded 5' primer and a J-beta primer mix, a second PCR was run for roughly 7 to 12 cycles. TCRdb reprocessed the 5' RACE reads with MiXCR, giving one entry per CDR3 protein. The profile shows about 970,000 distinct CDR3 sequences, roughly 51% of them singletons. The sample comprised blood. The receptors derive from a woman aged 55-70 years in good health.

The chain links TRBV6-1 to TRBJ1-2; 8 nucleotides agree with TRBD1. Germline CDR1 MNHNS, CDR2 SASEGT. This CDR3 contains 13 residues. With 2 bases clipped from V and 8 bases from J, the junction kept 4 bases outside the gene matches. CDR3 sequence: CASSEQGARGYTF. The CDR3 DNA reads as TGTGCCAGCAGTGAACAGGGGGCGCGAGGCTACACCTTC.

The CDR3 spells CASSREDYRTYNEQFF. The CDR3 bases are TGTGCCAGCAGCCGGGAGGACTACCGTACCTACAATGAGCAGTTCTTC. The chain recombines TRBV2 with TRBJ2-1; 7 positions agree with TRBD2. The CDR3 has 16 amino acids. Germline CDR1 SNHLY, CDR2 FYNNEI. V lost 6 bases and J lost 2; bases outside the gene matches: 10. Full variable domain (remainder filled in from reference TRBV2 and TRBJ2-1): EPEVTQTPSHQVTQMGQEVILRCVPISNHLYFYWYRQILGQKVEFLVSFYNNEISEKSEIFDDQFSVERPDGSNFTLKIRSTKLEDSAMYFCASSREDYRTYNEQFFGPGTRLTVL.

The V and J genes are TRBV4-3 and TRBJ2-7; D is possibly TRBD1 (5 bases). Germline V CDR1 and CDR2: LGHNA, YSLEER. V was trimmed by 0 bases and J by 5 bases, leaving 23 bases between them. This CDR3 contains 18 residues. The DNA of the CDR3 is TGCGCCAGCAGCCAAGAAACTCCTAGGGCAGGGCTTTTCAACGAGCAGTACTTC. It yields the protein CASSQETPRAGLFNEQYF.

The J gene is TRBJ2-7, the V gene TRBV29-1; 7 positions agree with TRBD1. Germline values: CDR1 SQVTM, CDR2 ANQGSEA. Trimming removed 6 bases from V and 7 bases from J; junction bases left unmatched: 12. This CDR3 comprises 13 residues. This CDR3 is CSVGTDEYNEQYF. In DNA form, the CDR3 reads TGCAGCGTGGGGACAGACGAATACAATGAGCAGTACTTC.

This clonotype was recorded a few times. The CDR3 sequence: CSAFSPTGAYEQYF. CDR3 nucleotide sequence: TGCAGTGCTTTTTCCCCGACAGGGGCCTACGAGCAGTACTTC. The J gene is TRBJ2-7, the V gene TRBV20-1, with 8 nucleotides matching TRBD1. V lost 5 bases to trimming and J lost 2 bases; unmatched junction nucleotides: 8. Germline lookup yields CDR1 DFQATT and CDR2 SNEGSKA (reference sequence). The CDR3 consists of 14 residues.

This clonotype was observed a handful of times. The chain joins TRBV7-8 to TRBJ2-7; D is perhaps TRBD1 (7 bases). The CDR3 loop spans 17 amino acids. Germline V lookup: CDR1 SGHVS, CDR2 FQNEAQ. V gave up 1 base and J gave up 2 bases, with 18 bases separating them. This CDR3 reads CASSLDAGTDPPYEQYF. The CDR3 coding sequence is TGTGCCAGCAGCTTAGATGCGGGGACAGACCCTCCCTACGAGCAGTACTTC.

This clonotype appeared a few times. The V and J genes are TRBV10-3 and TRBJ2-1; 12 nucleotides agree with TRBD2. After removal of 4 bases from V and 8 bases from J, the junction contained 6 bases not matched to a gene. The germline CDR1 and CDR2 sequences are ENHRY and SYGVKD. The CDR3 totals 15 residues. The CDR3 sequence is CAISGTSGRIYEQFF. For the CDR3, the DNA is TGTGCCATCAGTGGAACTAGCGGGAGGATCTATGAGCAGTTCTTC.

This clonotype was seen a few times. The chain couples TRBV27 to TRBJ2-4, with 8 nucleotides matching TRBD1. The CDR3 is 14 residues long. V was clipped by 8 bases and J by 0 bases; unmatched bases: 3. Germline-derived CDR1 and CDR2 are MNHEY and SMNVEV (reference sequence). CDR3 sequence (DNA): TGTGCCAGCGGCGACAGGGGAGCCAAAAACATTCAGTACTTC. Amino acid sequence: CASGDRGAKNIQYF.

This clonotype was seen only a few times. This sequence joins TRBV4-2 and TRBJ2-1; tentative D call: TRBD2 (6 bases). Trimming pared 6 bases from V and 6 bases from J, leaving 24 bases between. The CDR3 has 17 amino acids. The germline CDR1 and CDR2 sequences are LGHNA and YNFKEQ. Here the CDR3 DNA reads TGTGCCAGCAGTTCAAGGGGTCGGGAGTCGACCCTCAATGAGCAGTTCTTC. Residues: CASSSRGRESTLNEQFF.

There are a few counts of this clonotype. The chain uses TRBV7-3 and TRBJ2-3; no clear D. This CDR3 spans 14 amino acids. CDR1 and CDR2 from the germline V gene are SGHTA and FQGTGA. V lost 1 base and J lost 4, with 9 bases in between. DNA of the CDR3: TGTGCCAGCAGCTTAAATCCTGGTGCAGATACGCAGTATTTT. This gives the protein CASSLNPGADTQYF.

This clonotype was detected only a few times. The chain is built from TRBV4-2 and TRBJ2-7; D ambiguous. This CDR3 has 15 amino acids. Per germline, CDR1 LGHNA and CDR2 YNFKEQ. Trimming left V 4 bases short and J 4 bases short, with 17 bases between. The CDR3 loop reads CASSPGRSLRYEQYF. The DNA of the CDR3 is TGTGCCAGCAGCCCCGGGCGGAGTTTGAGATACGAGCAGTACTTC.

The chain combines TRBV2 with TRBJ1-1; D unclear. Deletions cut 8 bases from V and 1 base from J, with 14 bases between. The CDR3 loop spans 14 amino acids. Germline V CDR1 and CDR2: SNHLY, FYNNEI. In DNA, the CDR3 is TGTGCCAGCCGTACCTTTAGAGAGAACACTGAAGCTTTCTTT. Translating it yields CASRTFRENTEAFF.

The chain carries TRBV29-1 and TRBJ2-3; no clear D. The CDR3 is 14 residues long. Trimming cost V 6 bases and J 1 base, with 14 bases left between them. The V gene's germline CDR1 is SQVTM and CDR2 ANQGSEA. Here the CDR3 DNA reads TGCAGCGTCCAAAGGGCATACCGCACAGATACGCAGTATTTT. It translates to CSVQRAYRTDTQYF.

This clonotype has just a few counts. The rearrangement joins TRBV6-2 or TRBV6-3 to TRBJ2-7; 9 nucleotides line up with TRBD1. Germline V lookup: CDR1 MNHEY, CDR2 SVGEGT. CDR3 length: 15 amino acids. J was trimmed by 1 base and V by 2 bases; bases with no gene match: 3. The DNA of the CDR3 is TGTGCCAGCAGTTACGGACAGGGGTTATCCTACGAGCAGTACTTC. Protein product: CASSYGQGLSYEQYF.

The chain has TRBV5-5 and TRBJ2-1; TRBD2 aligns across 9 bases. The V gene end was trimmed by 4 bases and the J gene end by 5 bases; junction bases not matched to a gene: 10. CDR1 and CDR2 from the germline V gene are SGHKS and YYEKEE (reference sequence). The CDR3 extends over 16 amino acids. The CDR3, as DNA: TGTGCCAGCAGCGCTATCCTAGCGGGGTCCGACAATGAGCAGTTCTTC. This translates into CASSAILAGSDNEQFF.

The chain links TRBV6-2 or TRBV6-3 to TRBJ2-7; TRBD2 matches 7 bases. Germline CDR1 reads MNHEY; CDR2 reads SVGEGT. V lost 5 bases and J lost 6; bases outside the gene matches: 4. The CDR3 spans 12 residues. CDR3 sequence reads: CASSPERGEQYF. DNA of the CDR3: TGTGCCAGCAGTCCCGAGCGGGGCGAGCAGTACTTC.

The gene calls are TRBV21-1 and TRBJ2-7. TRBV21-1 is listed as a pseudogene. The CDR3 totals 13 residues. The CDR3 coding sequence is TGTGCCAGCTCGAGCGGGAGACCCTACGAGCAGTACTTC. This encodes CASSSGRPYEQYF.

This clonotype has just a few counts. The V call is TRBV29-1, the J call TRBJ2-1, with D tentatively TRBD2 (6 bases). There are 15 residues in the CDR3. With 4 bases removed from V and 0 bases from J, the gap between germline ends came to 13 bases. CDR1 is SQVTM and CDR2 is ANQGSEA in the germline V gene. The CDR3 spells CSVVPDSGSYNEQFF. The CDR3, as DNA: TGCAGCGTTGTCCCCGATAGCGGCTCCTACAATGAGCAGTTCTTC.

Remarks on this clonotype: The junction does not match germline at one end; this may be a read error. This chain connects TRBV7-9 to TRBJ2-1; TRBD2 matches 7 bases. Germline assignment: CDR1 SEHNR and CDR2 FQNEAQ (reference sequence). The CDR3 consists of 15 residues. The CDR3 region is CASSSTTSRANEQFF. The CDR3 DNA is TGTGCCAGCAGCTCTACGACTAGCCGGGCCAATGAGCAGTTTTTC.

The V call is TRBV6-2 or TRBV6-3, the J call TRBJ2-1, with 9 bases aligning to TRBD2. The V gene end was trimmed by 5 bases and the J gene end by 5 bases; junction bases not matched to a gene: 10. This CDR3 contains 16 residues. Germline loops: CDR1 MNHEY, CDR2 SVGEGT. This CDR3 reads CASSGLGLAGNNEQFF. The CDR3, as DNA: TGTGCCAGCAGTGGCCTGGGGCTAGCGGGAAACAATGAGCAGTTCTTC.

The J gene is TRBJ2-4, the V gene TRBV10-2; D unresolved. V gave up 3 bases and J gave up 0 bases, with 9 bases separating them. In germline, CDR1 is WSHSY, CDR2 SAAADI. This CDR3 has 15 amino acids. The CDR3 here is CASSDWWVAKNIQYF. CDR3 nucleotides: TGCGCCAGCAGTGACTGGTGGGTAGCCAAAAACATTCAGTACTTC.

In this sample, this clonotype turned up a few times. The J gene is TRBJ2-5, the V gene TRBV4-3; D not resolved. The V gene lost 0 bases and the J gene lost 4 bases, with 9 bases spanning the gap. The CDR3 spans 14 residues. Germline V lookup: CDR1 LGHNA, CDR2 YSLEER. CDR3 DNA: TGCGCCAGCAGCCAAGATCGGTGGGGAGAGACCCAGTACTTC. This encodes CASSQDRWGETQYF.

The V call is TRBV7-2, the J call TRBJ2-1, with TRBD2 identical over 9 bases. V trimming: 2 bases; J trimming: 8 bases; junction bases outside the gene matches: 4. CDR3 length: 14 amino acids. Germline values: CDR1 SGHTA, CDR2 FQGNSA. CDR3 sequence (DNA): TGTGCCAGCAGCTTATGGACTAGCGTCCATGAGCAGTTCTTC. Residues: CASSLWTSVHEQFF.

The V and J genes are TRBV12-3 or TRBV12-4 and TRBJ2-2; 13 nucleotides align to TRBD2. J lost 6 bases, V lost 6 bases, and 4 bases had no gene match. This CDR3 has 15 amino acids. The CDR3 protein is CASRPGLAGSGELFF. The CDR3 DNA follows: TGTGCCAGCAGACCGGGACTAGCGGGATCCGGGGAGCTGTTTTTT.

In its sample, this clonotype was seen a few times. This chain uses TRBV28 with TRBJ1-2; D not resolved. Germline V lookup: CDR1 MDHEN, CDR2 SYDVKM. V lost 1 base to trimming and J lost 5 bases, with 14 bases between them. This CDR3 is 15 amino acids long. The CDR3 DNA follows: TGTGCCAGCAGTTTATTAACTCGGCCACCTTATGGCTACACCTTC. Translated: CASSLLTRPPYGYTF.

The chain joins TRBV7-2 to TRBJ2-2; perhaps TRBD2 as D (5 bases). Germline CDR1 reads SGHTA; CDR2 reads FQGNSA. There are 15 residues in the CDR3. V was pared by 1 base and J by 4 bases, with 10 bases between. For the CDR3, the DNA is TGTGCCAGCAGCTTAGTGGGTACTAGCACCGGGGAGCTGTTTTTT. It yields the protein CASSLVGTSTGELFF.

J is TRBJ2-7 and V is TRBV4-2; no reliable D call. Germline V gene lookup returns CDR1 LGHNA and CDR2 YNFKEQ. Trimming removed 3 bases at V and 7 bases at J, with 16 bases between. The CDR3 consists of 14 residues. The CDR3 loop is CASSHSGFVGEQYF. CDR3 DNA sequence: TGTGCCAGCAGCCACTCCGGGTTCGTGGGGGAGCAGTACTTC.

Here the CDR3 DNA reads TGTGCCAGCAGTGAACACCAGGGGAGCTCTGGAAACACCATATATTTT. It codes for CASSEHQGSSGNTIYF. The chain employs TRBV25-1 and TRBJ1-3; weak D call: TRBD1 (6 bases). Germline assignment: CDR1 MGHDK and CDR2 SYGVNS. This CDR3 is built from 16 residues. Trimming cost V 2 bases and J 0 bases, with 11 bases left between them.